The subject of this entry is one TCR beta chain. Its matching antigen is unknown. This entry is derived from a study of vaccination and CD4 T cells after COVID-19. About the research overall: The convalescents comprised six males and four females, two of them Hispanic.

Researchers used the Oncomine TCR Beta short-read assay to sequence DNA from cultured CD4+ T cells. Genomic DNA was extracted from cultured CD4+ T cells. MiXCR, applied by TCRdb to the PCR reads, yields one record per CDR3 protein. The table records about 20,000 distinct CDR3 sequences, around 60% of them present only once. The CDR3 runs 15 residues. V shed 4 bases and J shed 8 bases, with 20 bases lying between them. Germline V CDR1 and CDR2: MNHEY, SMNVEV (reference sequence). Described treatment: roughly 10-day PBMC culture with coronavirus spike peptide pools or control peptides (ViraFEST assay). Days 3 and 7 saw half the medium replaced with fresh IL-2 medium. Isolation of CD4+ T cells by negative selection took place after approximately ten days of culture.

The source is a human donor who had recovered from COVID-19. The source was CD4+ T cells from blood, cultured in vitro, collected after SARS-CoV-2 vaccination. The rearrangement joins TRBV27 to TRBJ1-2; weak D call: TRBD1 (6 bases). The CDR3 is CASSSSDRPLEGYTF. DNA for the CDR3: TGTGCCAGCAGTTCCTCCGACAGGCCGCTAGAAGGCTACACCTTC.